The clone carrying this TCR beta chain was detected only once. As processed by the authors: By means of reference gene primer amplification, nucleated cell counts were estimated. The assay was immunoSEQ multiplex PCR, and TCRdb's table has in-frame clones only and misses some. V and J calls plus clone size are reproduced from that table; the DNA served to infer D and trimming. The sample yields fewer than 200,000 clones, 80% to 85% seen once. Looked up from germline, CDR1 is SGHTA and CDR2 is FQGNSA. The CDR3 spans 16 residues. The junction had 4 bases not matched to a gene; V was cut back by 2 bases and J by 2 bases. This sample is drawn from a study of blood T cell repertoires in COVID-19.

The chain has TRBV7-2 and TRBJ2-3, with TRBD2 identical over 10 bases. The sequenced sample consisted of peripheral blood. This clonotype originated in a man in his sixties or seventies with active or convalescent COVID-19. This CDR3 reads CASSLYLAGATDTQYF. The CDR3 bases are TGTGCCAGCAGCTTATACCTAGCGGGAGCCACAGATACGCAGTATTTT.